A single TCR beta chain is shown here with its context. These data belong to a study of T cell responses to AZD1222 COVID-19 vaccine. The CDR3 covers 14 residues. V was shortened by 0 bases and J by 6 bases, with 14 bases between the two germline ends. From germline, CDR1 is GTSNPN and CDR2 SVGIG (reference sequence). Sequencing used immunoSEQ multiplex PCR; TCRdb keeps in-frame clones, though not all of them. The sample shows 150,000 to 250,000 clones, 90% to 95% of them seen only once. The chain has TRBV30 and TRBJ1-2; D not resolved. The sample here was peripheral blood, taken 28 days after the second AZD1222 dose. The origin of this receptor is an adult who received the AZD1222 COVID-19 vaccine. The CDR3 loop reads CAWSVPFIQDGYTF. The CDR3 nucleotides are TGTGCCTGGAGTGTACCCTTTATTCAGGATGGCTACACCTTC.